One sample yielded the 21 T cell receptor beta chains listed below, sequenced in a study of chemoradiotherapy in HPV16-positive cancers. Clones were read by immunoSEQ multiplex PCR, and TCRdb kept only the in-frame ones, dropping some. The sample consists of over 850 clones, about 95% of them appearing once. The specimen comprised tumor tissue, sampled from a patient who underwent chemoradiotherapy. Receptors were obtained from a human donor with HPV-associated anogenital cancer.

This clone has a handful of counts. The chain couples TRBV5-4 to TRBJ2-7; D perhaps matches TRBD1 (5 bases). Germline V lookup: CDR1 SGHNT, CDR2 YYREEE (reference sequence). Trimming pared 0 bases from V and 2 bases from J, leaving 9 bases between. CDR3 size: 14 residues. CDR3 nucleotide sequence: TGTGCCAGCAGCTTGGGACGGACAACCTACGAGCAGTACTTC. Its protein is CASSLGRTTYEQYF.

The chain joins TRBV10-3 to TRBJ1-2; D unclear. V was cut by 0 bases and J by 4 bases, with 15 bases left in between. CDR1 is ENHRY, CDR2 SYGVKD, per germline. This CDR3 contains 16 residues. The CDR3, as DNA: TGTGCCATCAGTGAGTCGCTAGGGAACCCTAGCTATGGCTACACCTTC. Residues: CAISESLGNPSYGYTF.

The table lists this clone with a few counts. J is TRBJ1-2 and V is TRBV5-1; 9 nucleotides match TRBD1. The germline CDR1 and CDR2 sequences are SGHRS and YFSETQ. The V segment lost 3 bases and the J segment 3 bases; nucleotides outside the gene matches: 18. CDR3 length equals 19 residues. The CDR3 reads CASSSRVGTGILIDYGYTF. CDR3 nucleotides: TGCGCCAGCAGCTCACGGGTCGGGACAGGGATCCTAATAGACTATGGCTACACCTTC.

The V call is TRBV5-1, the J call TRBJ2-1; D could derive from TRBD1 or TRBD2 (5 bases each). V was cut by 5 bases and J by 2 bases, with 11 bases left in between. In germline, CDR1 is SGHRS, CDR2 YFSETQ. This CDR3 has 14 residues. The CDR3 nucleotides are TGCGCCAGCAGACCGGGACCTCCCTACAATGAGCAGTTCTTC. Its translation: CASRPGPPYNEQFF.

CDR3 nucleotide sequence: TGTGCCAGCAGTGAAGGGATTAGGAGCTCAAGCACAGATACGCAGTATTTT. This translates into CASSEGIRSSSTDTQYF. The rearrangement uses TRBV6-1 and TRBJ2-3; D is uncertain. CDR3 size: 17 residues. The germline V and J ends were trimmed by 1 base and 0 bases, with 14 bases remaining between them. Germline CDR1 MNHNS, CDR2 SASEGT.

This sequence joins TRBV19 and TRBJ1-3; maybe TRBD1 (6 bases). The CDR3 has 16 residues. Germline CDR1 reads LNHDA; CDR2 reads SQIVND (reference sequence). Trimming removed 6 bases at V and 2 bases at J, with 17 bases between. The CDR3 sequence: CASSPGGGGTGNTIYF. The DNA of the CDR3 is TGTGCCAGTAGCCCGGGTGGGGGGGGCACTGGAAACACCATATATTTT.

The rearrangement uses TRBV28 and TRBJ1-5, with 7 nucleotides matching TRBD1. CDR1 and CDR2 from the germline V gene are MDHEN and SYDVKM. V shed 5 bases, J shed 2 bases, and the junction held 24 bases outside the gene matches. CDR3 length equals 21 residues. This chain's CDR3 is CASSPPPTGSSTGGRNQPQHF. CDR3 coding DNA: TGTGCCAGCAGTCCGCCCCCGACAGGGTCGAGTACCGGGGGGCGCAATCAGCCCCAGCATTTT. The full variable domain, rest sourced from reference TRBV28 and TRBJ1-5, is DVKVTQSSRYLVKRTGEKVFLECVQDMDHENMFWYRQDPGLGLRLIYFSYDVKMKEKGDIPEGYSVSREKKERFSLILESASTNQTSMYLCASSPPPTGSSTGGRNQPQHFGDGTRLSIL.

This chain connects TRBV5-1 to TRBJ2-1, with D possibly called TRBD1 or TRBD2 (6 bases each). The CDR3 is 14 amino acids. Germline V gives CDR1 SGHRS, CDR2 YFSETQ. Trimming took 1 base from V and 7 from J, leaving 12 bases between them. The CDR3 region is CASSLMGGLNEQFF. CDR3 nucleotide sequence: TGCGCCAGCAGCTTGATGGGGGGCTTAAATGAGCAGTTCTTC. Drawing the rest from reference TRBV5-1 and TRBJ2-1, the complete variable domain is KAGVTQTPRYLIKTRGQQVTLSCSPISGHRSVSWYQQTPGQGLQFLFEYFSETQRNKGNFPGRFSGRQFSNSRSEMNVSTLELGDSALYLCASSLMGGLNEQFFGPGTRLTVL.

The CDR3, as DNA: TGCGCCAGCAGCCTCCGGACAGGGGCGGGCGAGCAGTACTTC. Amino acid sequence: CASSLRTGAGEQYF. The chain combines TRBV5-1 with TRBJ2-7, with 9 bases that match TRBD1. The germline V gene has CDR1 SGHRS and CDR2 YFSETQ. J lost 6 bases, V lost 4 bases, and 8 bases had no gene match. CDR3 length equals 14 residues.

The chain links TRBV14 to TRBJ1-2; no reliable D call. V lost 0 bases, J lost 8 bases, and 10 bases lay in between. This CDR3 is 13 amino acids long. The germline CDR1 and CDR2 sequences are SGHDN and FVKESK. The CDR3, as DNA: TGTGCCAGCAGCCAAGACCTCGCCCGGGGCTACACCTTC. Amino acid sequence: CASSQDLARGYTF.

The chain employs TRBV5-1 and TRBJ2-3; no definite D call. Trimming pared 4 bases from V and 0 bases from J, leaving 6 bases between. Germline V gives CDR1 SGHRS, CDR2 YFSETQ. This CDR3 is 13 amino acids long. The CDR3 sequence: CASSGQSTDTQYF. CDR3 bases: TGCGCCAGCAGCGGGCAGAGCACAGATACGCAGTATTTT.

In DNA, the CDR3 is TGCGCCAGCAGCTTGGGGGGGGAAGAGACCCAGTACTTC. It encodes CASSLGGEETQYF. V and J are TRBV5-1 and TRBJ2-5; maybe TRBD2 (6 bases). From germline, CDR1 is SGHRS and CDR2 YFSETQ. V dropped 0 bases and J dropped 3 bases, with 6 bases sitting between them. CDR3 length: 13 amino acids. The entire variable domain, with the rest obtained from reference TRBV5-1 and TRBJ2-5, is as follows: KAGVTQTPRYLIKTRGQQVTLSCSPISGHRSVSWYQQTPGQGLQFLFEYFSETQRNKGNFPGRFSGRQFSNSRSEMNVSTLELGDSALYLCASSLGGEETQYFGPGTRLLVL.

This clone is a singleton in its sample. CDR3 sequence reads: CAWKSGTKNSPLHF. The CDR3 DNA is TGTGCCTGGAAATCCGGGACAAAAAATTCACCCCTCCACTTT. The chain is built from TRBV30 and TRBJ1-6, with D possibly TRBD1 on 6 matching bases. Germline CDR1 reads GTSNPN; CDR2 reads SVGIG (reference sequence). The CDR3 has 14 residues. The V and J ends lost 4 bases and 7 bases respectively, with 14 bases between them.

In this sample, this clone turned up once. The rearrangement links TRBV18 to TRBJ1-1, with D perhaps TRBD1 (5 bases). CDR3 length: 16 amino acids. V was shortened by 3 bases and J by 1 base, with 15 bases between the two germline ends. The V gene's germline CDR1 is KGHSH and CDR2 LQKENI. DNA for the CDR3: TGTGCCAGCTCACCGGGACGGGGGGAAGAGAACACTGAAGCTTTCTTT. This sequence encodes CASSPGRGEENTEAFF. Full variable domain (outside the CDR3, taken from reference TRBV18 and TRBJ1-1): NAGVMQNPRHLVRRRGQEARLRCSPMKGHSHVYWYRQLPEEGLKFMVYLQKENIIDESGMPKERFSAEFPKEGPSILRIQQVVRGDSAAYFCASSPGRGEENTEAFFGQGTRLTVV.

This chain uses TRBV6-5 with TRBJ1-1; 8 bases agree with TRBD1. From germline, CDR1 is MNHEY and CDR2 SVGAGI. V lost 8 bases and J lost 5; bases outside the gene matches: 13. This CDR3 spans 15 amino acids. The CDR3 DNA reads as TGTGCCAGCGTCCAGTGGACAGGGAGGAAGACTGAAGCTTTCTTT. Amino acids: CASVQWTGRKTEAFF.

The rearrangement uses TRBV30 and TRBJ2-3; D possibly corresponds to TRBD1 (5 bases). The length of the CDR3 is 13 residues. The V gene's germline CDR1 is GTSNPN and CDR2 SVGIG (reference sequence). Trimming removed 4 bases at V and 5 bases at J, with 13 bases between. CDR3 nucleotide sequence: TGTGCCTGGAAACTCAAAAGGGGAGATACGCAGTATTTT. As protein: CAWKLKRGDTQYF.

The rearrangement links TRBV6-4 to TRBJ2-7, with D perhaps TRBD1 (6 bases). In germline, CDR1 is MRHNA, CDR2 SNTAGT. Trimming removed 5 bases from V and 5 bases from J, with 13 bases in between. The length of the CDR3 is 13 residues. CDR3 coding DNA: TGTGCCAGCAGTAGGACAGAAAAAGACGAGCAGTACTTC. It is translated as CASSRTEKDEQYF.

This clone was counted a single time. The chain carries TRBV30 and TRBJ2-3; the match to TRBD2 covers 9 bases. The V gene end was trimmed by 0 bases and the J gene end by 6 bases; junction bases not matched to a gene: 10. The CDR3 covers 16 residues. Germline V gene lookup returns CDR1 GTSNPN and CDR2 SVGIG (reference sequence). DNA of the CDR3: TGTGCCTGGAGTGTAATCTGGCGGGGGGGCCGCGATACGCAGTATTTT. Encoded protein: CAWSVIWRGGRDTQYF.

The chain is built from TRBV7-9 and TRBJ2-7, with 9 bases lining up with TRBD1. The CDR3 sequence is 15 residues long. CDR1 is SEHNR and CDR2 is FQNEAQ in the germline V gene (reference sequence). The junction had 10 bases not matched to a gene; V was cut back by 5 bases and J by 5 bases. CDR3 coding DNA: TGTGCCAGCAGCGGAACGGGACAGGGTACCCACGAGCAGTACTTC. Translated: CASSGTGQGTHEQYF.

The genes are TRBV4-3 and TRBJ2-1; 7 positions agree with TRBD2. CDR1 and CDR2 from the germline V gene are LGHNA and YSLEER. The CDR3 extends over 16 amino acids. Germline trimming cut 3 bases from V and 4 bases from J; bases unmatched to any gene: 9. The CDR3 loop reads CASSHGLVRSYNEQFF. The CDR3 coding sequence is TGCGCCAGCAGCCACGGACTAGTGCGATCGTACAATGAGCAGTTCTTC.

V gene TRBV2 combines with J gene TRBJ2-5; 8 bases are shared with TRBD2. The CDR3 has 14 amino acids. Germline V lookup: CDR1 SNHLY, CDR2 FYNNEI. V shed 6 bases and J 0 bases; nucleotides not matched to a gene: 3. The CDR3 nucleotides read TGTGCCAGCAGAGCGGGGGTATACCAAGAGACCCAGTACTTC. This gives the protein CASRAGVYQETQYF.